Listed below are T cell receptor beta chains from one sample, sequenced in a study of cytomegalovirus exposure and HLA in healthy donors. Method: immunoSEQ multiplex PCR; TCRdb's copy keeps in-frame clones and lacks some. The repertoire includes under 200,000 clones, roughly 83% of them detected once, and 0.25% to 0.3% sits in the top ten. Sequencing was performed on PBMCs. The receptors were gathered from a boy between 10 and 17 years old in good health and CMV-seronegative. Each CDR3 is given with its conserved first and last residue. A D gene is named only where the DNA matches it firmly. Clone size, where shown, is once, few, many, or a class for clones that have expanded.

TRBD1 TRBJ2-7 TRBV9 - 13 TGTGCCAGCAGCACCCGGGACAGCCACGAGCAGTACTTC CASSTRDSHEQYF
TRBD2 TRBJ2-3 TRBV9 - 15 TGTGCCAGCAGCCCGGGGGGGACGATCACAGATACGCAGTATTTT CASSPGGTITDTQYF
- TRBJ1-2 TRBV30 - 12 TGTGCCTGGAGGGGGGGGGACTATGGCTACACCTTC CAWRGGDYGYTF
- TRBJ1-3 TRBV6-6 - 11 TGTGCCACCCAGGGGGGAAACACCATATATTTT CATQGGNTIYF
TRBD1 TRBJ1-4 TRBV5-7 - 17 TGTGCCAGCAGCATAGACCGGGACAGACCTCCCAATGAAAAACTGTTTTTT CASSIDRDRPPNEKLFF
- TRBJ1-1 TRBV27 once 13 TGTGCCAGCAGTTTAGGCAAGAACACTGAAGCTTTCTTT CASSLGKNTEAFF
TRBD1 TRBJ2-1 TRBV6-5 - 15 TGTGCCAGCAGCTCGGACAGGAGCTCCTACAATGAGCAGTTCTTC CASSSDRSSYNEQFF
- TRBJ1-2 TRBV7-9 - 15 TGTGCCAGCAGCCCCGGACAGTCTTCTAACTATGGCTACACCTTC CASSPGQSSNYGYTF
TRBD1 TRBJ1-2 TRBV2 - 14 TGTGCCAGCAGCCCCCCGGACAGGGACTATGGCTACACCTTC CASSPPDRDYGYTF
- TRBJ1-1 TRBV9 - 15 TGTGCCAGCAGCGTAGGAGGGCAAGGGAACACTGAAGCTTTCTTT CASSVGGQGNTEAFF
TRBD2 TRBJ2-1 TRBV7-3 - 16 TGTGCCAGCAGCTCACCCGGACTAGCGGGGAGTAATGAGCAGTTCTTC CASSSPGLAGSNEQFF
TRBD1 TRBJ2-1 TRBV5-6 - 15 TGTGCCAGCAGCTTACCGGGACAGGGGTACAATGAGCAGTTCTTC CASSLPGQGYNEQFF
TRBD2 TRBJ2-7 TRBV9 once 15 TGTGCCAGCAGTGGGGGACTAGCGGGGGTAAACGAGCAGTACTTC CASSGGLAGVNEQYF
- TRBJ2-2 TRBV30 - 15 TGTGCCTGGAGTGTACGATGGGGAGACACCGGGGAGCTGTTTTTT CAWSVRWGDTGELFF
TRBD1 TRBJ2-1 TRBV7-2 - 16 TGTGCCAGCAGCGCCCGACAGGGAGCGGTTTACAATGAGCAGTTCTTC CASSARQGAVYNEQFF
- TRBJ1-2 TRBV4-1 - 12 TGCGCCAGCAGCCAATCCCGGGTTGGCTACACCTTC CASSQSRVGYTF
- TRBJ2-1 TRBV9 - 16 TGTGCCAGCAGCGCCTACCGGGACACGAGCTACAATGAGCAGTTCTTC CASSAYRDTSYNEQFF
TRBD1 TRBJ1-2 TRBV7-9 - 16 TGTTCCAGCAGCTTATCGCGGACAGGGGGGATATATGGCTACACCTTC CSSSLSRTGGIYGYTF
- TRBJ2-6 TRBV2 - 15 TGTGCCAGCAGTGATCAGGGATCTGGGGCCAACGTCCTGACTTTC CASSDQGSGANVLTF
- TRBJ2-3 TRBV7-9 once 13 TGTGCCAGCAGCTTAGTGGCGGCAGATACGCAGTATTTT CASSLVAADTQYF
- TRBJ1-4 TRBV19 - 12 TGTGCCAGTAGTCCGATCCGACAGGCCCAGATTTTT CASSPIRQAQIF
- TRBJ2-5 TRBV7-8 - 14 TGTGCCAGCAGCTTAGAGTACAGGTTGGAGACCCAGTACTTC CASSLEYRLETQYF
- TRBJ2-7 TRBV5-4 - 13 TGTGCCAGCAGCTTGCCGGGAACCTACGAGCAGTACTTC CASSLPGTYEQYF
- TRBJ1-6 TRBV7-2 - 16 TGTGCCAGCAGCTTAGGGACAGCGAAACCCCTTTCACCCCTCCACTTT CASSLGTAKPLSPLHF
- TRBJ2-2 TRBV12-5 few 15 TGTGCTAGTGGTCCCATCACTAGTGGCACCGGGGAGCTGTTTTTT CASGPITSGTGELFF
- TRBJ1-1 TRBV12-5 - 13 TGTGCTAGTGGCCAGGGAGGTCTGACTGAAGCTTTCTTT CASGQGGLTEAFF
TRBD2 TRBJ2-3 TRBV5-4 - 19 TGTGCCAGCAGCCGGGGGGCACGGGCGGCGGGGGGGCGGGCAGATACGCAGTATTTT CASSRGARAAGGRADTQYF
- TRBJ2-5 TRBV7-7 - 15 TGTGCTAGCAGCTTAAGGGGCGGACTACAAGAGACCCAGTACTTC CASSLRGGLQETQYF
- TRBJ2-3 TRBV7-3 - 14 TGTGCCAGCAGCTTAGCCGGTTTCACAGATACGCAGTATTTT CASSLAGFTDTQYF
- TRBJ1-3 TRBV18 - 15 TGTGCCAGCTCACCTACGGACAGCTCTGGAAACACCATATATTTT CASSPTDSSGNTIYF
- TRBJ1-2 TRBV7-9 - 13 TGTGCCAGCAGCCCCAAGGCGGGGGTTGGCTACACCTTC CASSPKAGVGYTF
- TRBJ2-5 TRBV21-1 - 17 TGTGCCAGCAGCAAGGGACAGGGGGTATGGGACCAAGAGACCCAGTACTTC CASSKGQGVWDQETQYF
- TRBJ1-2 TRBV6-5 - 14 TGTGCCAGCAGTCAACAGGGTCTTAACTATGGCTACACCTTC CASSQQGLNYGYTF
TRBD1 TRBJ1-1 TRBV5-6 - 17 TGTGCCAGCAGTCCCGGGACAGGCAGGATTTTTGGCACTGAAGCTTTCTTT CASSPGTGRIFGTEAFF
TRBD1 TRBJ1-1 TRBV7-8 once 15 TGTGCCAGCACCCGGACAGGGGGAAGGAACACTGAAGCTTTCTTT CASTRTGGRNTEAFF
TRBD1 TRBJ2-6 TRBV7-2 - 15 TGTGCCAGCAGCATGACAGGGGTCGGGGCCAACGTCCTGACTTTC CASSMTGVGANVLTF